Shown below are 16 T cell receptor beta chains from a single sample sequenced in a study of blood T cell repertoires in COVID-19. The assay was immunoSEQ multiplex PCR, and TCRdb's table has in-frame clones only and misses some. The table has 65,000 to 95,000 clones, roughly 80% seen once. The sequencing sample was made of peripheral blood. The receptors stem from a middle-aged woman with active or convalescent COVID-19.

The V and J genes are TRBV1 and TRBJ2-5; no check of the table's D call, TRBD1, against the DNA was made. TRBV1 is annotated as a pseudogene. The CDR3 has 12 residues. The CDR3 DNA reads as TGCACCAGCAGCCAAGATTTCAAGACCCAGTACTTC. It specifies CTSSQDFKTQYF.

V gene TRBV9 combines with J gene TRBJ2-7; 9 bases are a match to TRBD1. The CDR3 consists of 14 residues. The V and J ends lost 3 bases and 3 bases, in that order; junction bases with no gene match: 4. CDR1 and CDR2 (germline): SGDLS, YYNGEE. For the CDR3, the DNA is TGTGCCAGCAGCGGGGGACAGGGCCTCTACGAGCAGTACTTC. This encodes CASSGGQGLYEQYF.

This rearrangement joins TRBV11-1 to TRBJ2-6, with D perhaps matching TRBD2 (7 bases). The CDR3 has 15 amino acids. Trimming stripped 5 bases from V and 4 bases from J, with 12 bases between. Germline V gene sequence: CDR1 SGHAT, CDR2 FQDESV (reference sequence). CDR3 residues: CASSRRGTGANVLTF. DNA of the CDR3: TGTGCCAGCAGCCGGCGGGGGACAGGGGCCAACGTCCTGACTTTC.

The CDR3 DNA reads TGTGCCAGCAGCTTAAATCGACAGTACTACACTGAAGCTTTCTTT. It yields the protein CASSLNRQYYTEAFF. This chain links TRBV7-3 with TRBJ1-1; maybe TRBD1 (5 bases). The CDR3 has 15 amino acids. Germline assignment: CDR1 SGHTA and CDR2 FQGTGA. V was shortened by 1 base and J by 3 bases, with 12 bases between the two germline ends.

This sequence joins TRBV28 and TRBJ2-2; TRBD2 might be the D (6 bases). Germline-derived CDR1 and CDR2 are MDHEN and SYDVKM. The CDR3 consists of 15 residues. V was shortened by 3 bases and J by 5 bases, with 13 bases between the two germline ends. CDR3 DNA sequence: TGTGCCAGCAGTTTGAGAGGCCTAGCGACCGGGGAGCTGTTTTTT. It translates to CASSLRGLATGELFF.

CDR3 region: CASSLGDRGRSGYTF. The CDR3 DNA is TGTGCCAGCAGCTTAGGGGACAGGGGGAGGAGTGGCTACACCTTC. The V and J genes are TRBV7-2 and TRBJ1-2; 11 bases agree with TRBD1. The CDR3 is made up of 15 amino acids. The germline V gene has CDR1 SGHTA and CDR2 FQGNSA. The V and J ends lost 1 base and 7 bases, in that order; junction bases with no gene match: 5.

In its sample, this clone is medium-sized. This rearrangement joins TRBV4-1 to TRBJ1-1; the match to TRBD1 covers 8 bases. Germline V CDR1 and CDR2: MGHRA, YSYEKL. The CDR3 contains 16 residues. J was trimmed by 0 bases and V by 0 bases; bases with no gene match: 3. The CDR3 DNA is TGCGCCAGCAGCCAAGACAGGGGGCAGGTGAACACTGAAGCTTTCTTT. Amino acid sequence: CASSQDRGQVNTEAFF.

The chain is built from TRBV5-1 and TRBJ2-7; a possible D gene is TRBD1 (7 bases). This CDR3 has 15 amino acids. V dropped 1 base and J dropped 3 bases, with 14 bases sitting between them. Per germline, CDR1 SGHRS and CDR2 YFSETQ. The CDR3 protein is CASSLTAGGSYEQYF. The CDR3 DNA is TGCGCCAGCAGCTTGACGGCAGGGGGGAGCTACGAGCAGTACTTC. The whole variable domain, filled in from reference TRBV5-1 and TRBJ2-7, reads KAGVTQTPRYLIKTRGQQVTLSCSPISGHRSVSWYQQTPGQGLQFLFEYFSETQRNKGNFPGRFSGRQFSNSRSEMNVSTLELGDSALYLCASSLTAGGSYEQYFGPGTRLTVT.

This chain connects TRBV6-5 to TRBJ1-5; the D is unclear. Germline V gene sequence: CDR1 MNHEY, CDR2 SVGAGI. The CDR3 spans 14 residues. Trimming pared 8 bases from V and 5 bases from J, leaving 16 bases between. The CDR3 is CASQVPGGYQPQHF. DNA for the CDR3: TGTGCCAGCCAGGTTCCTGGTGGATATCAGCCCCAGCATTTT.

The chain uses TRBV9 and TRBJ2-5, with D possibly TRBD2 on 6 matching bases. CDR3 length equals 16 residues. Per the germline V gene, CDR1 is SGDLS and CDR2 is YYNGEE. Trimming removed 0 bases from V and 2 bases from J, with 14 bases in between. CDR3 sequence (DNA): TGTGCCAGCAGCGTAGTTGCGCAGGCGGGACAAGAGACCCAGTACTTC. Encoded protein: CASSVVAQAGQETQYF.

As concerns this clone: Germline and junction disagree at one end, which may indicate a read error. The chain combines TRBV6-5 with TRBJ2-7, with a weak D call TRBD1 (5 bases). Germline V gives CDR1 MNHEY, CDR2 SVGAGI. The CDR3 spans 15 residues. In DNA form, the CDR3 reads TGTGCCACCAGTACCCCCCGGACACTTAGGCACGAGCAGTACTTC. It specifies CATSTPRTLRHEQYF.

V and J are TRBV27 and TRBJ2-1; 9 bases are shared with TRBD2. Germline CDR1 is MNHEY and CDR2 is SMNVEV (reference sequence). Trimming removed 7 bases from V and 1 base from J; junction bases left unmatched: 11. CDR3 size: 17 residues. The CDR3: CASTRELAGLSYNEQFF. The CDR3 DNA reads as TGTGCCAGCACCCGAGAACTAGCGGGCCTATCCTACAATGAGCAGTTCTTC.

This clone appeared a single time. V usage is TRBV4-2 and J usage is TRBJ2-5; tentatively, D is TRBD2 (6 bases). The CDR3 has 15 residues. Trimming cost V 1 base and J 5 bases, with 14 bases left between them. CDR1 is LGHNA, CDR2 YNFKEQ, per germline. CDR3 in amino acids: CASSQGETEGETQYF. The CDR3, as DNA: TGTGCCAGCAGCCAAGGTGAAACGGAGGGGGAGACCCAGTACTTC.

The V and J genes are TRBV5-1 and TRBJ2-7; D may be TRBD1 (6 bases). Per the germline V gene, CDR1 is SGHRS and CDR2 is YFSETQ. V dropped 3 bases and J dropped 3 bases, with 13 bases sitting between them. This CDR3 has 14 residues. The CDR3, as DNA: TGCGCCAGCAGCTCCCGGGACACCGGCTACGAGCAGTACTTC. This sequence encodes CASSSRDTGYEQYF. The full variable domain, completed using reference TRBV5-1 and TRBJ2-7, is KAGVTQTPRYLIKTRGQQVTLSCSPISGHRSVSWYQQTPGQGLQFLFEYFSETQRNKGNFPGRFSGRQFSNSRSEMNVSTLELGDSALYLCASSSRDTGYEQYFGPGTRLTVT.

The sample holds a few counts of this clone. The chain links TRBV7-9 to TRBJ1-5, with D perhaps TRBD1 (6 bases). V shed 3 bases and J shed 2 bases, with 8 bases lying between them. CDR1 and CDR2 from the germline V gene are SEHNR and FQNEAQ (reference sequence). The CDR3 runs 14 residues. The CDR3 loop reads CASSFRGGNQPQHF. CDR3 coding DNA: TGTGCCAGCAGCTTCAGGGGTGGCAATCAGCCCCAGCATTTT.

This chain joins TRBV18 and TRBJ2-3, with 11 bases matching TRBD1. The J segment lost 4 bases and the V segment lost 4 bases, leaving 4 bases of the junction unmatched. This CDR3 region has 15 residues. Per germline, CDR1 KGHSH and CDR2 LQKENI. The CDR3 DNA sequence: TGTGCCAGCTCACTAGGACAGGGGGCTGCAGATACGCAGTATTTT. Translating gives CASSLGQGAADTQYF.